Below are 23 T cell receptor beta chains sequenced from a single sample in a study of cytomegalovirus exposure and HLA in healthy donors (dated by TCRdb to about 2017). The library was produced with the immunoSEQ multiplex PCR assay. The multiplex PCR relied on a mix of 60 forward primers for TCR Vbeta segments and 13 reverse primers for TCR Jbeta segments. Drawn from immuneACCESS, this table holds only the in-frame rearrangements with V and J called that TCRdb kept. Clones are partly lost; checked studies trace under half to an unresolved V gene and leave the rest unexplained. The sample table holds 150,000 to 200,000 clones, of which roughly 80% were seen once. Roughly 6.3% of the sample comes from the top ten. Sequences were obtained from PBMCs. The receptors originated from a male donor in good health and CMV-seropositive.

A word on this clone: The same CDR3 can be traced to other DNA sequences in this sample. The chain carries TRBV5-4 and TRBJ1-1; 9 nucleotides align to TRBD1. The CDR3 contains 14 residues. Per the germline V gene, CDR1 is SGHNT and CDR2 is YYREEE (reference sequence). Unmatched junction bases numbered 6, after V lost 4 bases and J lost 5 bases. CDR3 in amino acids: CASSPGQGRTEAFF. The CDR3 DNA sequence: TGTGCCAGCAGCCCCGGACAGGGGAGGACTGAAGCTTTCTTT.

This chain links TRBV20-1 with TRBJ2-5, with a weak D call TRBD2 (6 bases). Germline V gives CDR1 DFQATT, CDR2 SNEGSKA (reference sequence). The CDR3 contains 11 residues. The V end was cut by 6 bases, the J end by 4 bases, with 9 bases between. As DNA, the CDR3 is TGCAGTGCCGGGAGTAGAGAGACCCAGTACTTC. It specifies CSAGSRETQYF.

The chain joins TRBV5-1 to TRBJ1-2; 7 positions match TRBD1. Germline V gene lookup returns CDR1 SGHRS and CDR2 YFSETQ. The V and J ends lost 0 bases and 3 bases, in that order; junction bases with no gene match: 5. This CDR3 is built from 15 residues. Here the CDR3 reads CASSLERGRDYGYTF. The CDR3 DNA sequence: TGCGCCAGCAGCTTGGAGAGGGGGCGAGACTATGGCTACACCTTC.

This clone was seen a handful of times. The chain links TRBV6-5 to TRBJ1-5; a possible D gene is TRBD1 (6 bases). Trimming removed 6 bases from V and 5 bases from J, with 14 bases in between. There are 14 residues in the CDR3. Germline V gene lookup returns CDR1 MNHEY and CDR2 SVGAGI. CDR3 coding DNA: TGTGCCAGCAGGCCCGGACAGTCTCATCAGCCCCAGCATTTT. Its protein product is CASRPGQSHQPQHF.

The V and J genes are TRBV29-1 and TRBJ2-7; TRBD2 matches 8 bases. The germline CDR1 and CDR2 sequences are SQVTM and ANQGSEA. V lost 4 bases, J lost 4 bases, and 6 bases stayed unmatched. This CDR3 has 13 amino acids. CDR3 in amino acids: CSVGAGVLYEQYF. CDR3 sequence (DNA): TGCAGCGTTGGAGCGGGAGTTCTATACGAGCAGTACTTC.

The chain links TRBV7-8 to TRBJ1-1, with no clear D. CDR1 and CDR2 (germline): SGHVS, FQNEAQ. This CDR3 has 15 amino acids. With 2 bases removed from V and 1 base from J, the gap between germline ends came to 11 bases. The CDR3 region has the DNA TGTGCCAGCAGCTTACAGGTTTCGAAGAACACTGAAGCTTTCTTT. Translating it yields CASSLQVSKNTEAFF.

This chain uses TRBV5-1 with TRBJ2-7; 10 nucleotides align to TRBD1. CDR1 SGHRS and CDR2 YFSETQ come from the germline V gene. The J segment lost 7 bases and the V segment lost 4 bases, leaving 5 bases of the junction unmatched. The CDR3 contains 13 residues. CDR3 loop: CASSPRTGGEQYF. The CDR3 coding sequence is TGCGCCAGCAGCCCTAGGACAGGGGGAGAGCAGTACTTC.

CDR3 nucleotide sequence: TGTGCCAGCAGCCTTCGGGGGGCGGGGAGCAACTACGAGCAGTACTTC. Protein: CASSLRGAGSNYEQYF. The chain is built from TRBV4-2 and TRBJ2-7, with a possible D match to TRBD2 (7 bases). This CDR3 has 16 amino acids. The V gene's germline CDR1 is LGHNA and CDR2 YNFKEQ. V was shortened by 4 bases and J by 3 bases, with 19 bases between the two germline ends.

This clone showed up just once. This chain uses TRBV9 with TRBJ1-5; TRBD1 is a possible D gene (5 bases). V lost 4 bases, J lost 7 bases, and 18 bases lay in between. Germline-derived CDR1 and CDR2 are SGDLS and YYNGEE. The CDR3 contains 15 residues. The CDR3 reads CASSQGGARGQPQHF. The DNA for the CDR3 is TGTGCCAGCAGCCAGGGAGGGGCGCGCGGACAGCCCCAGCATTTT.

The CDR3 nucleotides read TGTGCCAGCAGGAAAGCGGGAAGCCGCACAGATACGCAGTATTTT. It specifies CASRKAGSRTDTQYF. The rearrangement links TRBV9 to TRBJ2-3; 7 positions match TRBD2. The CDR3 consists of 15 residues. With 5 bases clipped from V and 1 base from J, the junction kept 7 bases outside the gene matches. CDR1 and CDR2 from the germline V gene are SGDLS and YYNGEE.

The CDR3 DNA sequence: TGTGCCAGTAGTATAGGGGCTGCACTTGGAGAGCAGTTCTTC. Translating gives CASSIGAALGEQFF. The chain uses TRBV19 and TRBJ2-1; D unresolved. CDR3 length: 14 residues. Between the trimmed V and J ends, which lost 1 base and 10 bases, there was a span of 14 bases. From germline, CDR1 is LNHDA and CDR2 SQIVND (reference sequence).

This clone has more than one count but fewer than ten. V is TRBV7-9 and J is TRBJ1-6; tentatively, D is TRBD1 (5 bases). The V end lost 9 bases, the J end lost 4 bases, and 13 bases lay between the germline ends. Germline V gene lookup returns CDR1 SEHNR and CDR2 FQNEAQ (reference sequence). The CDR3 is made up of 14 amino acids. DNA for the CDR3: TGTGCCAGTGACGCGGGGGGATATAATTCACCCCTCCACTTT. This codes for CASDAGGYNSPLHF.

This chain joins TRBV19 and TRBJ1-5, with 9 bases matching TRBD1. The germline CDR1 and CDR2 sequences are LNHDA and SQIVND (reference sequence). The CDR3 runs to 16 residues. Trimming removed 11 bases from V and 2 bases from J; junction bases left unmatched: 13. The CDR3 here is CASRRQGVSGNQPQHF. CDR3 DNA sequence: TGTGCCTCCAGGAGACAGGGGGTTAGCGGCAATCAGCCCCAGCATTTT.

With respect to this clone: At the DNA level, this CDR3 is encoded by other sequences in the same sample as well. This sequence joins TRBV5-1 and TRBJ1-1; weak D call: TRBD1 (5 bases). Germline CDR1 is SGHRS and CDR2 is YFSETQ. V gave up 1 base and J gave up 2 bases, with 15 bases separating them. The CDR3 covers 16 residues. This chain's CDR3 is CASSLSWEGSNTEAFF. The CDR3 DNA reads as TGCGCCAGCAGCTTGTCGTGGGAGGGGTCCAACACTGAAGCTTTCTTT.

CDR3 residues: CASSLTGGTEAFF. The CDR3, as DNA: TGTGCCAGCAGCTTAACGGGTGGCACTGAAGCTTTCTTT. V usage is TRBV11-3 and J usage is TRBJ1-1; no clear D gene. Germline assignment: CDR1 SGHNT and CDR2 YENEEA. The V and J ends lost 2 bases and 4 bases respectively, with 8 bases between them. CDR3 size: 13 residues.

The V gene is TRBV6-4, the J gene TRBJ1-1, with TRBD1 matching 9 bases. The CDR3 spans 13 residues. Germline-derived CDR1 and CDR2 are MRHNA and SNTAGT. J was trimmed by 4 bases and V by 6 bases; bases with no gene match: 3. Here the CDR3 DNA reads TGTGCCAGCAGACAGGGGGCTTTCACTGAAGCTTTCTTT. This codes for CASRQGAFTEAFF.

This CDR3 reads CASSQDPLAYSSYNEQFF. The CDR3 nucleotides are TGCGCCAGCAGCCAAGATCCACTAGCGTATAGCTCCTACAATGAGCAGTTCTTC. The genes are TRBV4-1 and TRBJ2-1, with TRBD2 identical over 7 bases. Germline loops: CDR1 MGHRA, CDR2 YSYEKL. CDR3 length: 18 residues. Trimming at V came to 0 bases and at J to 0 bases, leaving 8 bases not matched to a gene.

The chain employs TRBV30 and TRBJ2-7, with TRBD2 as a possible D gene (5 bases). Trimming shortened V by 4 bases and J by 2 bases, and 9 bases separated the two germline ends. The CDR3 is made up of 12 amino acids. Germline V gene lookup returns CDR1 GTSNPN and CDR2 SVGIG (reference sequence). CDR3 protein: CAWMAGPYEQYF. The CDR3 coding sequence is TGTGCCTGGATGGCGGGCCCCTACGAGCAGTACTTC.

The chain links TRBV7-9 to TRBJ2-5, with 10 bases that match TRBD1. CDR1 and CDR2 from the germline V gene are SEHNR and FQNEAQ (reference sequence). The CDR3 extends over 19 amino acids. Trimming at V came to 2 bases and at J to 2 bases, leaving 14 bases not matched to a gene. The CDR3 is CASSLRESWPGQGQETQYF. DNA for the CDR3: TGTGCCAGCAGCTTAAGGGAAAGTTGGCCGGGACAGGGGCAAGAGACCCAGTACTTC.

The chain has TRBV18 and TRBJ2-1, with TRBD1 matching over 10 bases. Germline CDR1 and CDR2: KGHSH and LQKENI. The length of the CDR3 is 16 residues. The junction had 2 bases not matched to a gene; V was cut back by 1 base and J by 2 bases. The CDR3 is CASSPRQGATYNEQFF. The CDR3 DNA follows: TGTGCCAGCTCACCACGACAGGGGGCAACCTACAATGAGCAGTTCTTC.

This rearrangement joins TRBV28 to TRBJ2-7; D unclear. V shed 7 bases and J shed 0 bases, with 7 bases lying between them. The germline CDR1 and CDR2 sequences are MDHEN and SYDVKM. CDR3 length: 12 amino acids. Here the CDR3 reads CASMVVSYEQYF. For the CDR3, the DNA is TGTGCCAGCATGGTAGTCTCCTACGAGCAGTACTTC.

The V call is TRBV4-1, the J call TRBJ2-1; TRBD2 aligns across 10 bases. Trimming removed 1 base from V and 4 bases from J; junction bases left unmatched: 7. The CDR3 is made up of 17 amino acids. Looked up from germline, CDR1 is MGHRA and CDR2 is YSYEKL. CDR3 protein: CASSQGPTSGIYNEQFF. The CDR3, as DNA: TGCGCCAGCAGCCAAGGGCCTACTAGCGGGATTTACAATGAGCAGTTCTTC.

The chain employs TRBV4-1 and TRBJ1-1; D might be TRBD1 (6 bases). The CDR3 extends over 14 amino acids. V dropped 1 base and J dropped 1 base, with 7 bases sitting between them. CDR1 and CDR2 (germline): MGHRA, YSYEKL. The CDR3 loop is CASSQAGENTEAFF. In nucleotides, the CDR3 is TGCGCCAGCAGCCAAGCAGGGGAGAACACTGAAGCTTTCTTT.